The T cell receptor (beta chain) described here comes from a study of vaccination effects on CD4 cells after COVID-19. Comments on this clone: Its cognate antigen is unknown.

Germline V gives CDR1 MNHEY, CDR2 SMNVEV (reference sequence). V shed 4 bases, J shed 2 bases, and the junction held 7 bases outside the gene matches. This CDR3 has 16 residues. The authors isolated CD4+ T cells after approximately 9 days of culture. TCRdb's copy holds only in-frame clones and misses some; the assay was immunoSEQ multiplex PCR. The table lists approximately 47,000 clones, about 75% of them singletons. This chain links TRBV27 with TRBJ2-3; 9 positions match TRBD2. The input for sequencing was CD4+ T cells from PBMCs cultured without peptide, taken before COVID-19 vaccination. This TCR was recovered from a human donor who had a prior SARS-CoV-2 infection. Here the CDR3 DNA reads TGTGCCAGCAGTTCCGAGCGGGGGGCCGACACAGATACGCAGTATTTT. Translated, it gives CASSSERGADTDTQYF.